Below are 30 T cell receptor beta chains sequenced from a single sample in a study of identical twins. TCRdb independently ran MiXCR on the 5' RACE reads; one entry per CDR3 protein. The table has fewer than 650,000 distinct CDR3 sequences, roughly 7.2% seen once. These records were also assigned to another study, of yellow fever vaccine responses in identical twins.

The material sequenced was PBMCs. The receptors shown here come from a woman between 18 and 30 years old in good health.

In this sample, this clonotype turned up a few times. The V gene is TRBV5-1, the J gene TRBJ2-7; D remains ambiguous. V lost 0 bases and J 5 bases, leaving 3 bases between the germline ends. CDR1 is SGHRS, CDR2 YFSETQ, per germline. The CDR3 runs to 11 residues. The CDR3 sequence is CASSLVNEQYV. The CDR3 DNA reads TGCGCCAGCAGCTTGGTAAACGAGCAGTACGTC.

There are a few counts of this clonotype. V gene TRBV10-3 combines with J gene TRBJ1-1; a weak D match, TRBD1 (5 bases). CDR3 length equals 14 residues. CDR1 and CDR2 from the germline V gene are ENHRY and SYGVKD. Trimming cost V 2 bases and J 4 bases, with 11 bases left between them. CDR3 sequence: CAISEDVRVTEAFF. The CDR3 DNA reads TGTGCCATCAGTGAGGACGTCAGGGTCACTGAAGCTTTCTTT.

The sample holds a few counts of this clonotype. V is TRBV5-1 and J is TRBJ2-3; a possible D gene is TRBD1 (6 bases). This CDR3 region has 15 residues. Trimming cost V 3 bases and J 0 bases, with 11 bases left between them. Germline V gene sequence: CDR1 SGHRS, CDR2 YFSETQ. The CDR3 DNA is TGCGCCAGCAGCTCGGGACAATACAGCACAGATACGCAGTATTTT. Translating it yields CASSSGQYSTDTQYF.

V is TRBV4-1 and J is TRBJ2-1, with D perhaps TRBD2 (5 bases). The CDR3 extends over 13 amino acids. Germline assignment: CDR1 MGHRA and CDR2 YSYEKL. With 6 bases removed from V and 10 bases from J, the gap between germline ends came to 16 bases. The CDR3 spells CASRQIRTGEQFF. The CDR3 nucleotides read TGCGCCAGCAGGCAGATCAGGACTGGGGAGCAGTTCTTC.

This clonotype was seen repeatedly, ten times or more. The V gene is TRBV6-1, the J gene TRBJ1-1; D is possibly TRBD1 (6 bases). CDR3 length: 14 residues. Trimming removed 0 bases at V and 4 bases at J, with 9 bases between. From germline, CDR1 is MNHNS and CDR2 SASEGT. CDR3 in amino acids: CASSEAGDITEAFF. For the CDR3, the DNA is TGTGCCAGCAGTGAAGCCGGGGACATCACTGAAGCTTTCTTT.

Remarks on this clonotype: Given a much more abundant clone one base away, this may be a read error. V and J are TRBV4-1 and TRBJ2-7, with a tentative D call TRBD1 (5 bases). Per germline, CDR1 MGHRA and CDR2 YSYEKL. The CDR3 consists of 14 residues. CDR3 residues: CASSQDQGAYGQYF. CDR3 in DNA: TGCGCCAGCAGCCAGGACCAGGGTGCCTACGGGCAGTACTTC.

This clonotype was found many times. CDR3 nucleotide sequence: TGCAGTGCTAGCACCGGGACTGTCTACAATGAGCAGTTCTTC. Encoded protein: CSASTGTVYNEQFF. The chain recombines TRBV20-1 with TRBJ2-1; D may be TRBD2 (6 bases). Germline CDR1 reads DFQATT; CDR2 reads SNEGSKA (reference sequence). The V and J ends lost 3 bases and 3 bases respectively, with 12 bases between them. The CDR3 has 14 residues.

This clonotype has a handful of counts. The chain recombines TRBV10-3 with TRBJ2-2; D unclear. The CDR3 is 15 amino acids. The germline V gene encodes CDR1 ENHRY and CDR2 SYGVKD. V was pared by 0 bases and J by 6 bases, with 11 bases between. CDR3 DNA sequence: TGTGCCATCAGTGAGTCGACTTCTGTCTCCGGGGAGCTGTTTTTT. Amino acid sequence: CAISESTSVSGELFF.

This clonotype was observed a handful of times. The chain has TRBV5-6 and TRBJ2-1, with D tentatively TRBD1 or TRBD2 (5 bases each). V was trimmed by 4 bases and J by 9 bases, leaving 14 bases between them. This CDR3 has 13 residues. Germline CDR1 reads SGHDT; CDR2 reads YYEEEE. CDR3 protein: CASSPRGTGEQFF. The CDR3 DNA reads as TGTGCCAGCAGCCCGAGGGGCACTGGTGAGCAGTTCTTC. The whole variable domain, remainder taken from reference TRBV5-6 and TRBJ2-1, is DAGVTQSPTHLIKTRGQQVTLRCSPKSGHDTVSWYQQALGQGPQFIFQYYEEEERQRGNFPDRFSGHQFPNYSSELNVNALLLGDSALYLCASSPRGTGEQFFGPGTRLTVL.

This clonotype was detected only a few times. The rearrangement joins TRBV6-5 to TRBJ2-4; no reliable D call. V shed 2 bases and J shed 4 bases, with 12 bases lying between them. The CDR3 covers 15 residues. Germline lookup yields CDR1 MNHEY and CDR2 SVGAGI. As DNA, the CDR3 is TGTGCCAGCAGTTACGACCGGCAGATAAAAAACATTCAGTACTTC. This codes for CASSYDRQIKNIQYF.

This clonotype was found a few times. The chain combines TRBV28 with TRBJ2-3, with 9 bases lining up with TRBD1. CDR3 length: 15 amino acids. The J segment lost 6 bases and the V segment lost 5 bases, leaving 9 bases of the junction unmatched. The V gene's germline CDR1 is MDHEN and CDR2 SYDVKM. CDR3 DNA sequence: TGTGCCAGCAGTCCCGGGACAGGGAAGGGTGATACGCAGTATTTT. Its translation: CASSPGTGKGDTQYF.

This clonotype has only a few counts. The CDR3 DNA is TGTGCCAGCAGCGTGCGAACGGGAGTGGGGGTCAATGAGCAGTTCTTC. Protein: CASSVRTGVGVNEQFF. The chain has TRBV9 and TRBJ2-1, with D maybe TRBD2 (6 bases). The V and J ends lost 2 bases and 6 bases respectively, with 18 bases between them. The V gene's germline CDR1 is SGDLS and CDR2 YYNGEE. The CDR3 runs 16 residues.

There are many counts of this clonotype. The gene calls are TRBV24-1 and TRBJ2-5, with D unclear. The CDR3 sequence is 13 residues long. Germline-derived CDR1 and CDR2 are KGHDR and SFDVKD. V lost 3 bases to trimming and J lost 5 bases, with 9 bases between them. The CDR3 spells CATSDVNRETQYF. The CDR3 DNA is TGTGCCACCAGTGATGTTAATCGGGAGACCCAGTACTTC.

This clonotype was observed at least ten times. The chain is built from TRBV12-3 or TRBV12-4 and TRBJ2-1; 9 bases are a match to TRBD1. V shed 3 bases and J 4 bases; nucleotides not matched to a gene: 4. The CDR3 totals 15 residues. Here the CDR3 reads CASSFGTGQYNEQFF. The CDR3 nucleotides read TGTGCCAGCAGTTTTGGGACAGGGCAGTACAATGAGCAGTTCTTC.

This clonotype was counted between two and nine times. The chain couples TRBV25-1 to TRBJ2-1; D not resolved. Germline V gene data show CDR1 as MGHDK and CDR2 as SYGVNS. This CDR3 is built from 14 residues. Trimming cost V 4 bases and J 8 bases, with 15 bases left between them. The CDR3 reads CASSASESGDEQFF. The CDR3 DNA reads TGTGCCAGCAGTGCCAGTGAAAGTGGGGATGAGCAGTTCTTC.

This clonotype was seen repeatedly, ten times or more. The chain carries TRBV20-1 and TRBJ2-7; perhaps TRBD1 as D (5 bases). Germline assignment: CDR1 DFQATT and CDR2 SNEGSKA (reference sequence). V was trimmed by 3 bases and J by 1 base, leaving 10 bases between them. The CDR3 runs 13 residues. This chain's CDR3 is CSARNRPSYEQYF. CDR3 DNA: TGCAGTGCTAGGAACAGGCCTTCCTACGAGCAGTACTTC.

This clonotype was observed a few times. The chain combines TRBV5-1 with TRBJ2-5; 7 nucleotides align to TRBD2. This CDR3 has 15 residues. CDR1 is SGHRS and CDR2 is YFSETQ in the germline V gene. V trimming: 1 base; J trimming: 4 bases; junction bases outside the gene matches: 7. DNA for the CDR3: TGCGCCAGCAGCTTGCGGAGCGGGGAATCAGAGACCCAGTACTTC. This gives the protein CASSLRSGESETQYF.

This clonotype was detected a few times. The chain employs TRBV12-3 or TRBV12-4 and TRBJ2-1; D gene unclear. V was shortened by 5 bases and J by 8 bases, with 10 bases between the two germline ends. This CDR3 is built from 12 residues. CDR3 bases: TGTGCCAGCAGTAGCAGGCTGGATGAGCAGTTCTTC. It encodes CASSSRLDEQFF.

This clonotype came up a few times. V usage is TRBV10-3 and J usage is TRBJ2-1; D call uncertain. V lost 2 bases and J 9 bases, leaving 8 bases between the germline ends. The germline V gene encodes CDR1 ENHRY and CDR2 SYGVKD. The CDR3 is made up of 12 amino acids. For the CDR3, the DNA is TGTGCCATCAGTGAGCGGTCGGGTGAGCAGTTCTTC. Encoded protein: CAISERSGEQFF.

This clonotype occurred a few times. The J gene is TRBJ2-7, the V gene TRBV29-1; a weak D match, TRBD1 (5 bases). The length of the CDR3 is 11 residues. Germline V lookup: CDR1 SQVTM, CDR2 ANQGSEA. Between the trimmed V and J ends, which lost 5 bases and 3 bases, there was a span of 8 bases. The CDR3 spells CSVWGRYEQYF. The CDR3 nucleotides are TGCAGCGTTTGGGGCCGCTACGAGCAGTACTTC.

V gene TRBV12-3 or TRBV12-4 combines with J gene TRBJ2-1; 8 bases line up with TRBD2. With 6 bases clipped from V and 7 bases from J, the junction kept 11 bases outside the gene matches. This CDR3 has 15 amino acids. The CDR3 reads CASSRTSGGRNEQFF. The CDR3 nucleotides read TGTGCCAGCAGCCGAACTAGCGGCGGTAGAAATGAGCAGTTCTTC.

This clonotype was recorded a few times. V usage is TRBV12-3 or TRBV12-4 and J usage is TRBJ1-2; no definite D call. The CDR3 is made up of 13 amino acids. The ends were cut back, 0 bases at V and 8 bases at J, with 10 bases in the middle. CDR3 sequence (DNA): TGTGCCAGCAGTTTAGCCTGGGGAGAAGGCTACACCTTC. This gives the protein CASSLAWGEGYTF.

This clonotype was seen only a few times. The chain recombines TRBV18 with TRBJ1-2; 7 bases are shared with TRBD1. The V segment lost 4 bases and the J segment 3 bases; nucleotides outside the gene matches: 11. Looked up from germline, CDR1 is KGHSH and CDR2 is LQKENI. The CDR3 is 16 amino acids. CDR3 sequence (DNA): TGTGCCAGCTCACAGCCCGGGACAGACGGCGACTATGGCTACACCTTC. Translating it yields CASSQPGTDGDYGYTF. The variable domain in full, with the rest retrieved from reference TRBV18 and TRBJ1-2, is NAGVMQNPRHLVRRRGQEARLRCSPMKGHSHVYWYRQLPEEGLKFMVYLQKENIIDESGMPKERFSAEFPKEGPSILRIQQVVRGDSAAYFCASSQPGTDGDYGYTFGSGTRLTVV.

This clonotype showed up many times. This chain links TRBV12-3 or TRBV12-4 with TRBJ2-3; D not certain. CDR3 size: 13 residues. The ends were cut back, 0 bases at V and 4 bases at J, with 5 bases in the middle. Here the CDR3 DNA reads TGTGCCAGCAGTTTAGCGATCCCAGATACGCAGTATTTT. This translates into CASSLAIPDTQYF.

The count of this clonotype is one. J is TRBJ2-5 and V is TRBV6-2 or TRBV6-3; 10 bases fit TRBD1. The CDR3 extends over 15 amino acids. The trim removed 5 bases at V and 7 bases at J, leaving 10 bases unmatched. Germline assignment: CDR1 MNHEY and CDR2 SVGEGT. The DNA of the CDR3 is TGTGCCAGCAGTATGAGGACAGGGGGAGTGGGGACCCAGTACTTC. It codes for CASSMRTGGVGTQYF.

This clonotype has a count of ten or more. The genes are TRBV5-1 and TRBJ2-1; a possible D gene is TRBD2 (7 bases). The V end was cut by 6 bases, the J end by 5 bases, with 15 bases between. This CDR3 has 14 residues. CDR1 is SGHRS, CDR2 YFSETQ, per germline. The CDR3 region has the DNA TGCGCCAGCACCGGGGGGACACCCAACAATGAGCAGTTCTTC. Amino acid sequence: CASTGGTPNNEQFF.

The chain recombines TRBV2 with TRBJ2-7; 11 bases align to TRBD1. Germline CDR1 is SNHLY and CDR2 is FYNNEI. V trimming: 5 bases; J trimming: 4 bases; junction bases outside the gene matches: 4. This CDR3 has 14 residues. The CDR3 nucleotides read TGTGCCAGCAGTAAGGACAGGGGGCTGTACGAGCAGTACTTC. This translates into CASSKDRGLYEQYF.

This clonotype was seen only a few times. The chain has TRBV7-2 and TRBJ2-5; TRBD1 matches 8 bases. V lost 3 bases, J lost 5 bases, and 8 bases stayed unmatched. This CDR3 has 15 residues. Germline CDR1 is SGHTA and CDR2 is FQGNSA. CDR3 region: CASSLRTGRGETQYF. The CDR3 DNA reads as TGTGCCAGCAGCTTGAGGACAGGGCGCGGGGAGACCCAGTACTTC.

This clonotype was seen a few times. The rearrangement joins TRBV13 to TRBJ2-7; a weak D match, TRBD1 (6 bases). Looked up from germline, CDR1 is PRHDT and CDR2 is FYEKMQ (reference sequence). The CDR3 runs 14 residues. The V end was cut by 2 bases, the J end by 3 bases, with 11 bases between. The CDR3 bases are TGTGCCAGCAGCTTAAGGACAGAGGGCTACGAGCAGTACTTC. This codes for CASSLRTEGYEQYF.

This clonotype was recorded once. V gene TRBV29-1 combines with J gene TRBJ2-1; 7 bases map to TRBD1. The CDR3 sequence is 14 residues long. Germline CDR1 reads SQVTM; CDR2 reads ANQGSEA. After removal of 4 bases from V and 6 bases from J, the junction contained 9 bases not matched to a gene. The CDR3 protein is CSVVRVAGGNEQFF. CDR3 nucleotides: TGCAGCGTTGTTAGAGTGGCAGGGGGCAATGAGCAGTTCTTC.